This entry describes one TCR beta chain. Its specificity is not known. These data come from a study of post-analysis software for immune sequencing data. Study in general: Secondary progressive, relapsing-remitting and progressive-relapsing multiple sclerosis were among the included disease courses. General study findings and limits: Roughly five TRBV segments appeared more often in patients than in controls, and TRBV5-6, TRBV5-1 and TRBV20-1 were among these. The study found significantly lower normalized Chao1 diversity in multiple sclerosis patients than in controls. Strong same-batch co-clustering of samples appeared with F measure clustering.

Unique molecular identifiers were carried by the TCR beta cDNA libraries. T cells numbering about 0.85 to 11 million yielded cDNA molecules that totaled about 500,000. TCRdb reanalysed the PCR reads using MiXCR and keeps one entry per CDR3 protein. In the table there are roughly 570,000 distinct CDR3 sequences, roughly 34% of which are singletons. Per the germline V gene, CDR1 is SQVTM and CDR2 is ANQGSEA. This CDR3 contains 13 residues. V lost 6 bases and J lost 1, with 12 bases in between. The rearrangement uses TRBV29-1 and TRBJ2-5, with D hard to call. The sequence was collected from a girl under 18 with multiple sclerosis. What was sequenced was blood. The CDR3 DNA follows: TGCAGCGTCGCACACCGCTCCCAAGAGACCCAGTACTTC. Protein product: CSVAHRSQETQYF.